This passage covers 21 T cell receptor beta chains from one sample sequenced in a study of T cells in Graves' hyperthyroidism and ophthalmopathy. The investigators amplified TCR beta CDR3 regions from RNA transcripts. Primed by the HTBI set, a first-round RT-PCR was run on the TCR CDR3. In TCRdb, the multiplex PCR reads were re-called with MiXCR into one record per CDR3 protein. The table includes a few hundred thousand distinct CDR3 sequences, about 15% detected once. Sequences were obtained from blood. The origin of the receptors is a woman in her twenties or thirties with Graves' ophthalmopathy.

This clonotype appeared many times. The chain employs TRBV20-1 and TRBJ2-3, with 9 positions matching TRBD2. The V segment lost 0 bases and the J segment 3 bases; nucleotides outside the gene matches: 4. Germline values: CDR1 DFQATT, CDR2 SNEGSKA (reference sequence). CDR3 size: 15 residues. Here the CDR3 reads CSARDWSGGTDTQYF. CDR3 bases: TGCAGTGCTAGAGATTGGAGCGGGGGGACAGATACGCAGTATTTT.

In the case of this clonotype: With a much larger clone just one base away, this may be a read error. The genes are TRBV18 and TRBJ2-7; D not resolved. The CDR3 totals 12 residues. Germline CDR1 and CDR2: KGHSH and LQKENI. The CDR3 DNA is TGTGCCAGCTCCCGGGCCTCCTACGAGCGGTACTTC. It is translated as CASSRASYERYF. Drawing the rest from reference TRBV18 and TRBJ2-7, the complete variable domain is NAGVMQNPRHLVRRRGQEARLRCSPMKGHSHVYWYRQLPEEGLKFMVYLQKENIIDESGMPKERFSAEFPKEGPSILRIQQVVRGDSAAYFCASSRASYERYFGPGTRLTVT.

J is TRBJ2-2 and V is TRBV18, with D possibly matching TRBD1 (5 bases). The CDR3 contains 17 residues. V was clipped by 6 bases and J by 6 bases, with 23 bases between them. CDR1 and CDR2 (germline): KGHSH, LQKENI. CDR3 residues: CASSPMGHRPNSGELFF. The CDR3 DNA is TGTGCCAGCTCCCCCATGGGGCACCGTCCCAATTCCGGGGAGCTGTTTTTT. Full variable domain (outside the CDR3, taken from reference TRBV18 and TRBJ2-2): NAGVMQNPRHLVRRRGQEARLRCSPMKGHSHVYWYRQLPEEGLKFMVYLQKENIIDESGMPKERFSAEFPKEGPSILRIQQVVRGDSAAYFCASSPMGHRPNSGELFFGEGSRLTVL.

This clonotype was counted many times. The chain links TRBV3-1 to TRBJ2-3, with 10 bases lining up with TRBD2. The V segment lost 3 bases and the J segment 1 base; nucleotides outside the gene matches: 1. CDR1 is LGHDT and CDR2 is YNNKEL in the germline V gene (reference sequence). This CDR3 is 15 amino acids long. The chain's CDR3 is CASSHLAGGTDTQYF. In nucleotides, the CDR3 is TGTGCCAGCAGCCACCTAGCGGGGGGCACAGATACGCAGTATTTT.

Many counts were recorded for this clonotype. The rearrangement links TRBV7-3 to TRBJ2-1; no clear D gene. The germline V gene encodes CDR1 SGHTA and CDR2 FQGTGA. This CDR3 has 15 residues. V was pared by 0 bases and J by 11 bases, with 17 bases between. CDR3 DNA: TGTGCCAGCAGCTTAACGTTCGGGCGAGGAGACAAGCAGTTCTTC. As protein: CASSLTFGRGDKQFF.

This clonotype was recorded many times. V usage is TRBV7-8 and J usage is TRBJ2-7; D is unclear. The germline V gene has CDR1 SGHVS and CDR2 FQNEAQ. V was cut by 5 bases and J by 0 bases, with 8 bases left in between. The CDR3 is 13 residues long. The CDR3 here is CASSPIPSYEQYF. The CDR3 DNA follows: TGTGCCAGCAGCCCCATTCCCTCCTACGAGCAGTACTTC.

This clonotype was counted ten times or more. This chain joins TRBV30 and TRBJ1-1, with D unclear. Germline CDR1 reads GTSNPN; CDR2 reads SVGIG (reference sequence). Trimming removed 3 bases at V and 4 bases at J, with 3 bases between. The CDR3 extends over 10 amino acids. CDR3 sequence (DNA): TGTGCCTGGAGCTCCACTGAAGCTTTCTTT. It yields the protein CAWSSTEAFF.

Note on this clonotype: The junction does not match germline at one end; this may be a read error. The CDR3 coding sequence is TGCGCCAGCAGCCACCTGGGACAGGGGATACAAGAGGCCCAGTACTTC. Its translation: CASSHLGQGIQEAQYF. The chain is built from TRBV4-1 and TRBJ2-5; 10 bases agree with TRBD1. This CDR3 has 16 amino acids. The germline V gene encodes CDR1 MGHRA and CDR2 YSYEKL.

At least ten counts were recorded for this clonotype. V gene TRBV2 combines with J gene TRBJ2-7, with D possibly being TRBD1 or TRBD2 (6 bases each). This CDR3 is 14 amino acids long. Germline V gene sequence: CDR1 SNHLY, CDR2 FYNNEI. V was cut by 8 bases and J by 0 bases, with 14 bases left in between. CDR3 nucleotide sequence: TGTGCCAGCGTCAAGGGGGGTCCCTCCTACGAGCAGTACTTC. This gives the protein CASVKGGPSYEQYF.

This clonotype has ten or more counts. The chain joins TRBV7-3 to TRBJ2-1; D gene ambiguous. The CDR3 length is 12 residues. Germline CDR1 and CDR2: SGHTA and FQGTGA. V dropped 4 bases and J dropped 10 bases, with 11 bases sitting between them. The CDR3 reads CASSSAMGEQFF. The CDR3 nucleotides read TGTGCCAGCAGCTCAGCAATGGGGGAGCAGTTCTTC. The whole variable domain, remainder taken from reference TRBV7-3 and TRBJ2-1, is GAGVSQTPSNKVTEKGKYVELRCDPISGHTALYWYRQSLGQGPEFLIYFQGTGAADDSGLPNDRFFAVRPEGSVSTLKIQRTERGDSAVYLCASSSAMGEQFFGPGTRLTVL.

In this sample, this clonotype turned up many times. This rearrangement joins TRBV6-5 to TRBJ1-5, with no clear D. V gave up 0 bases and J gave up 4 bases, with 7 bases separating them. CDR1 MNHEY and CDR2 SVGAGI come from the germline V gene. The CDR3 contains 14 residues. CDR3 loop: CASSYSSGNQPQHF. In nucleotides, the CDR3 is TGTGCCAGCAGTTACTCGTCCGGGAATCAGCCCCAGCATTTT.

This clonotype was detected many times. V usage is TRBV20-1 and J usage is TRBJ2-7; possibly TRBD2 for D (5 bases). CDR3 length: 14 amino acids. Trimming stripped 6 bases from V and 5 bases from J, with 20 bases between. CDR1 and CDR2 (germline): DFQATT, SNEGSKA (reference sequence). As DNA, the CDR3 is TGCAGTGCCCAACTAACTAGAGGTAGGAACGAGCAGTACTTC. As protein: CSAQLTRGRNEQYF.

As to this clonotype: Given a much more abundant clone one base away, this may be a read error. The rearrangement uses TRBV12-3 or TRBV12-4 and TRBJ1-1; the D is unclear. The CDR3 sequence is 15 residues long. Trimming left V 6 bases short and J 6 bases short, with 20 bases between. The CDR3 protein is CASRPLDGDVAEAFF. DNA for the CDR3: TGTGCCAGCAGACCATTGGACGGGGATGTCGCTGAAGCTTTCTTT.

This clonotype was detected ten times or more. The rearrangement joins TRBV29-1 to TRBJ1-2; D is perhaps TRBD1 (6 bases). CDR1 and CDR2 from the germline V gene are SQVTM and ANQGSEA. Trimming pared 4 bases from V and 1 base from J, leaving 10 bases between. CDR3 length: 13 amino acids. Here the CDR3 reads CSVGRGDNYGYTF. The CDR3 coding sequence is TGCAGCGTTGGCAGGGGTGATAACTATGGCTACACCTTC.

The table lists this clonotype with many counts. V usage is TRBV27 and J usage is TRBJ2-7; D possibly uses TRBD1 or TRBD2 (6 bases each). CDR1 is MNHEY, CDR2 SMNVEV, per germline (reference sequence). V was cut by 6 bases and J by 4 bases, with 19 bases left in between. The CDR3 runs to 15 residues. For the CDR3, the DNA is TGTGCCAGCAGAGACCTAGGGGGGCTCGGTTACGAGCAGTACTTC. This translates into CASRDLGGLGYEQYF.

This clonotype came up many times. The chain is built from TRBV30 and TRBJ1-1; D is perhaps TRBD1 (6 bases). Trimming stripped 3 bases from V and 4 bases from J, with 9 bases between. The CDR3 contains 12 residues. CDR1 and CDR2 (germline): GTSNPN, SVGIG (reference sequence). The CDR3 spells CAWRAGATEAFF. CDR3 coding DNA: TGTGCCTGGAGGGCAGGGGCCACTGAAGCTTTCTTT.

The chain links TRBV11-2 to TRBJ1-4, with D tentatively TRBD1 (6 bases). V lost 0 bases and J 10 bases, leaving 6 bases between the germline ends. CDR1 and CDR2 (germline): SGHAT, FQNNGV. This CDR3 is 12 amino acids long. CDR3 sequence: CASSLEGAKLFF. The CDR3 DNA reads TGTGCCAGCAGCTTAGAGGGGGCAAAACTGTTTTTT.

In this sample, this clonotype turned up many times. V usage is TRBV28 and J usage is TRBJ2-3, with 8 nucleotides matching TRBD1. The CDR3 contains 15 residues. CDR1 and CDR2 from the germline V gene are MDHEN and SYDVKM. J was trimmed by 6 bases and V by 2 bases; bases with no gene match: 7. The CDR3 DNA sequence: TGTGCCAGCAGTTTACTGGACAGGGTTCCCGATACGCAGTATTTT. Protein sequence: CASSLLDRVPDTQYF.

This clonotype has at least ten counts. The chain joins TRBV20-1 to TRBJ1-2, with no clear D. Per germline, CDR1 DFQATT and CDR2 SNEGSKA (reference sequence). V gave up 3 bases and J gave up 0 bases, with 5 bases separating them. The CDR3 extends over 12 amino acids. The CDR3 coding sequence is TGCAGTGCTAGTGGTACTAACTATGGCTACACCTTC. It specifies CSASGTNYGYTF.

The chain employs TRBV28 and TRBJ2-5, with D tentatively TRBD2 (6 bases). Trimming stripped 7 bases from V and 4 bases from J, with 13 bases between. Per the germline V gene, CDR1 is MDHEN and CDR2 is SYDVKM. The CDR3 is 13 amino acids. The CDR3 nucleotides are TGTGCCAGCAAAATCGGGGGAGGAGAGACCCAGTACTTC. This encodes CASKIGGGETQYF.

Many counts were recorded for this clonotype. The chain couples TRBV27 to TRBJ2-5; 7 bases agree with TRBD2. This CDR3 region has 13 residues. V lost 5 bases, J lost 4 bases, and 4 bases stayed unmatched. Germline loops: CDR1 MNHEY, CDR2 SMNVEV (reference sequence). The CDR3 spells CASSEWEGETQYF. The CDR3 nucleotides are TGTGCCAGCAGTGAGTGGGAGGGAGAGACCCAGTACTTC.